A selection of T cell receptor beta chains follows, all from one sample in a study. TCRdb re-called the reads through MiXCR, storing one row per CDR3 protein. The table records 6,500 to 8,500 distinct CDR3 sequences, around 32% of them present only once. Sequenced: blood. The receptors derive from a human donor. CDR3s include the opening cysteine and the closing phenylalanine or tryptophan. The order of the fields is CDR3 protein, clone size, J gene, V gene. Not all rows give a size; the values are once, few, many and, for expanded clones, a class.

CDR3aa: CAWKWRSGELFF; abundance: few; j_gene: TRBJ2-2; v_gene: TRBV30
CDR3aa: CSVEKALARSYNEQFF; abundance: medium-sized; j_gene: TRBJ2-1; v_gene: TRBV29-1
CDR3aa: CASSQDSQGALGNEKLFF; abundance: medium-sized; j_gene: TRBJ1-4; v_gene: TRBV4-2
CDR3aa: CAWSEGDRYYGYTF; abundance: medium-sized; j_gene: TRBJ1-2; v_gene: TRBV30
CDR3aa: CSVDVITGQYF; abundance: .; j_gene: TRBJ2-7; v_gene: TRBV29-1
CDR3aa: CASSLGYGTEAFF; abundance: medium-sized; j_gene: TRBJ1-1; v_gene: TRBV7-6
CDR3aa: CASSPYKGNYEQYF; abundance: medium-sized; j_gene: TRBJ2-7; v_gene: TRBV18
CDR3aa: CASTSTGTNNEQFF; abundance: .; j_gene: TRBJ2-1; v_gene: TRBV4-2
CDR3aa: CAWSQPPNVLGYTF; abundance: once; j_gene: TRBJ1-2; v_gene: TRBV30
CDR3aa: CAGSLAGYTEAFF; abundance: medium-sized; j_gene: TRBJ1-1; v_gene: TRBV12-3/TRBV12-4
CDR3aa: CSVESVGRAFF; abundance: medium-sized; j_gene: TRBJ1-1; v_gene: TRBV29-1
CDR3aa: CASSYSTSRNEQFF; abundance: .; j_gene: TRBJ2-1; v_gene: TRBV6-2/TRBV6-3
CDR3aa: CASSPPAGTGEQFF; abundance: medium-sized; j_gene: TRBJ2-1; v_gene: TRBV18
CDR3aa: CSVEDQQNYEQYF; abundance: medium-sized; j_gene: TRBJ2-7; v_gene: TRBV29-1
CDR3aa: CASSFYICSARAVLIDGYTF; abundance: .; j_gene: TRBJ1-2; v_gene: TRBV5-4
CDR3aa: CAWTLGSTEAFF; abundance: medium-sized; j_gene: TRBJ1-1; v_gene: TRBV30
CDR3aa: CASSPRALRDGYTF; abundance: many; j_gene: TRBJ1-2; v_gene: TRBV4-2
CDR3aa: CSPFPLCSYNEQFF; abundance: .; j_gene: TRBJ2-1; v_gene: TRBV29-1
CDR3aa: CSVWRPEIYGYTF; abundance: many; j_gene: TRBJ1-2; v_gene: TRBV29-1
CDR3aa: CASAISYEQYF; abundance: few; j_gene: TRBJ2-7; v_gene: TRBV2
CDR3aa: CSVESVRGNSNQPQHF; abundance: .; j_gene: TRBJ1-5; v_gene: TRBV29-1